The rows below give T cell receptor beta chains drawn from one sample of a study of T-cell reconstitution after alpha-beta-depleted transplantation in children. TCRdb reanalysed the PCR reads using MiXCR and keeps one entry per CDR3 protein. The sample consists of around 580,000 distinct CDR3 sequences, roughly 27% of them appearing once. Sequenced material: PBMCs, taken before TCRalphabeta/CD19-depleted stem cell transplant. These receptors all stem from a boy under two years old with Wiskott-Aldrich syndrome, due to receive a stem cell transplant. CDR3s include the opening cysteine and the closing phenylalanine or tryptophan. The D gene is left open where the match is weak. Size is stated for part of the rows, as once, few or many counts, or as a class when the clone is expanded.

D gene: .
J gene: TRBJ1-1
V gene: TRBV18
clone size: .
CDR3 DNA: TGTGCCAGCTCACCCCTTGGCGGGGGCGAATTGACTGAAGCTTTCTTT
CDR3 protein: CASSPLGGGELTEAFF

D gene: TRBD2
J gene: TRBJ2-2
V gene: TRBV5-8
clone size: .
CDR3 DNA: TGTGCCAGCAGCCCACTAGCGGGAGCTGGGGGCGGGGAGCTGTTTTTT
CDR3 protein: CASSPLAGAGGGELFF

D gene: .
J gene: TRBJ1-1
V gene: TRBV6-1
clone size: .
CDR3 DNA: TGTGCCAGCAGTAAACAGGAGATGAACACTGAAGCTTTCTTT
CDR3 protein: CASSKQEMNTEAFF

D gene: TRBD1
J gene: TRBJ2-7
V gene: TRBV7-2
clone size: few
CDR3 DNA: TGTGCCAGCAGCCGACAGGGGGACGTCGACGAGCAGTACTTC
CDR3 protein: CASSRQGDVDEQYF

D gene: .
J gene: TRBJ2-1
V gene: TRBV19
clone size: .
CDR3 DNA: TGTGCCAGTAGTACAAAGCGGCAGCAGTTCTTC
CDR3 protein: CASSTKRQQFF

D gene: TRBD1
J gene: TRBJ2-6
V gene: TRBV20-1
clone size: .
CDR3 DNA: TGCAGTGCTCCAACCAGGGGGCCTGGGGCCAACGTCCTGACTTTC
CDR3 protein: CSAPTRGPGANVLTF

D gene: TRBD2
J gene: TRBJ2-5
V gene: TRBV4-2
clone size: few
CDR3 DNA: TGTGCCAGCAGCCGGACTAGCGTAGAGACCCAGTACTTC
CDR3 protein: CASSRTSVETQYF

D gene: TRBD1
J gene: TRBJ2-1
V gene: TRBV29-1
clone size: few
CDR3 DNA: TGCAGCGTTGAAGGGGACAGCTACAATGAGCAGTTCTTC
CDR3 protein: CSVEGDSYNEQFF

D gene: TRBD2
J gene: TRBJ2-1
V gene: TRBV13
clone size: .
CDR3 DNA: TGTGCCAGCAGCTCCGGACTAGCGGGAGTCGGGAATGAGCAGTTCTTC
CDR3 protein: CASSSGLAGVGNEQFF

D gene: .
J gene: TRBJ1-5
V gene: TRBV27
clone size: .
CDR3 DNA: TGTGCCAGCGGACAGACGAATCAGCCCCAGCATTTT
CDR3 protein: CASGQTNQPQHF

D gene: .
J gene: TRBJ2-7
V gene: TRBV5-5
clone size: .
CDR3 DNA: TGTGCCAGCAGCTTGGACGGGCGGGTCGGTGGAGAGCAGTACTTC
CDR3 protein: CASSLDGRVGGEQYF

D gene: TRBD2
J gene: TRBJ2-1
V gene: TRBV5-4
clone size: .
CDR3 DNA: TGTGCCAGCAGCTTTACTGAACTAGCGGGAGTTCAAGGGTCCTACAATGAGCAGTTCTTC
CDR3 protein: CASSFTELAGVQGSYNEQFF

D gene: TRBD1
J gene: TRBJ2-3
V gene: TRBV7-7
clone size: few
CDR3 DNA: TGTGCCAGCAGCTTAGGACAGGGCCTCGATACGCAGTATTTT
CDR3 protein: CASSLGQGLDTQYF

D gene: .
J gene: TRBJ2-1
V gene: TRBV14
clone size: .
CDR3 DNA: TGTGCCAGCAGCCCGTGGAGAAGCTCCTACAATGAGCAGTTCTTC
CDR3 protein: CASSPWRSSYNEQFF

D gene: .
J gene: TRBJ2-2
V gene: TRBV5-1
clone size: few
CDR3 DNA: TGCGCCAGCAGCTTTGCCTTACCCACCGGGGAGCTGTTTTTT
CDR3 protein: CASSFALPTGELFF

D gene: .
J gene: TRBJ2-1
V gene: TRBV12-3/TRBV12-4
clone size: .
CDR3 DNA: TGTGCCAGCAGTTTCGTTCTCGGTGAGCAGTTCTTC
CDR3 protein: CASSFVLGEQFF

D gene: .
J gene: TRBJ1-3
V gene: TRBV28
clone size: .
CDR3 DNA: TGTGCCAGCGGCCCACGCTCTGGAAACACCATATATTTT
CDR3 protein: CASGPRSGNTIYF

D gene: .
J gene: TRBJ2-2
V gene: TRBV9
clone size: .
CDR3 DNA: TGTGCCAGCAGCCCCGGACTCCTCCTTGGGAACGGGGAGCTGTTTTTT
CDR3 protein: CASSPGLLLGNGELFF

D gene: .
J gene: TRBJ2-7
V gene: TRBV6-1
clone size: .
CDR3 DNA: TGTGCCAGCAGTGAACTAGAACTCTACGAGCAGTACTTC
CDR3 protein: CASSELELYEQYF

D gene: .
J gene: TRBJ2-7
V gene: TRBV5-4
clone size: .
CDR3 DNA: TGTGCCAGCAGCTCAGCCCGAGGGACTTCCTCCTACGAGCAGTACTTC
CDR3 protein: CASSSARGTSSYEQYF

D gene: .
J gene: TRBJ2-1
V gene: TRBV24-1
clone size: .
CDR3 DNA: TGTGCCACCAGTGATCCCGGATCAGACAATGAGCAGTTCTTC
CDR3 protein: CATSDPGSDNEQFF

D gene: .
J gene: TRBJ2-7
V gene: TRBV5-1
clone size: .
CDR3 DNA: TGCGCCAGCAGCTTGTCTCCGGGGCCCTACGAGCAGTACTTC
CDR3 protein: CASSLSPGPYEQYF

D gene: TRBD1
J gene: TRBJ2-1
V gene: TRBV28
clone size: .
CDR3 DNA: TGTGCCAGCAGTCCCTCGACAGGGGGGGTCAATGAGCAGTTCTTC
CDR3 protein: CASSPSTGGVNEQFF

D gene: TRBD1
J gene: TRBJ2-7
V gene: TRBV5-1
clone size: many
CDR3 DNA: TGCGCCAGCAGCCTGCGGGACAGGGGGAACGAGCAGTACTTC
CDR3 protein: CASSLRDRGNEQYF

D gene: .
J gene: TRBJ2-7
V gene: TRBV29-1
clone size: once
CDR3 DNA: TGCAGCGTGAGGTCCCGGGGCACCTACGAGCAGTACTTC
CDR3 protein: CSVRSRGTYEQYF

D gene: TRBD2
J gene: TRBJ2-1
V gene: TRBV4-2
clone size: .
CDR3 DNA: TGTGCCAGCAGCCAAGGACTAGCGGGAACATATGAGCAGTTCTTC
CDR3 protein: CASSQGLAGTYEQFF

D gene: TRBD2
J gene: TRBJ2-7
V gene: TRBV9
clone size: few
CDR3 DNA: TGTGCCAGCAGCGCAGGACTAGCGGGAGGGTTTTCCTACGAGCAGTACTTC
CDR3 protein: CASSAGLAGGFSYEQYF

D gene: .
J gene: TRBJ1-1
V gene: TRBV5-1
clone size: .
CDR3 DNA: TGCGCCAGCAGCCAATATGACGCGAACACTGAAGCTTTCTTT
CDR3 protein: CASSQYDANTEAFF

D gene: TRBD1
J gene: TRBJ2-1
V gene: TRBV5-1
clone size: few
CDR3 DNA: TGCGCCAGCAGCTCCGGGACAGAGGGTTGGCAGTTCTTC
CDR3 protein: CASSSGTEGWQFF

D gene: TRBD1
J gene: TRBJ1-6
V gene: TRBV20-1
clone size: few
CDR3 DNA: TGCAGTGCTAGGACAAGCAGGGGGAGCTCCTATAATTCACCCCTCCACTTT
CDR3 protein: CSARTSRGSSYNSPLHF

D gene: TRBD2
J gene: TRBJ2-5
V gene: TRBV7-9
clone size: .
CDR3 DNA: TGTGCCAGCAGCTCCCAACTAGCGGGAGTCTCAGAGACCCAGTACTTC
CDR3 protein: CASSSQLAGVSETQYF

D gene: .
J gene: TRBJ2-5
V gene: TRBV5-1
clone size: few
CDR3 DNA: TGCGCCAGCAGCTTGTCAGGGCTTGAGCGGGAGACCCAGTACTTC
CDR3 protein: CASSLSGLERETQYF

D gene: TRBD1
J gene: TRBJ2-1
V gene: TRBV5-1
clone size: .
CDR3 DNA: TGCGCCAGCAGCGCCGGGACAGGAGGGATAGATGCTGAGCAGTTCTTC
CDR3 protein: CASSAGTGGIDAEQFF

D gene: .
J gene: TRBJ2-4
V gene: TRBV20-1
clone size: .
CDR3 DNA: TGCAGTGCTACTATCTTCCGGACAGCAGCCAAAAACATTCAGTACTTC
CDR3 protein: CSATIFRTAAKNIQYF

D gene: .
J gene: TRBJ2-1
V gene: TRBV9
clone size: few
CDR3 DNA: TGTGCCAGCAGCCTTCTGGCTAGTAGGTCGAATGAGCAGTTCTTC
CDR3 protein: CASSLLASRSNEQFF

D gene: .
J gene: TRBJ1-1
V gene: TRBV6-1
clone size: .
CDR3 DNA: TGTGCCAGCAGGCCCTTCGGGGCGCGGAACACTGAAGCTTTCTTT
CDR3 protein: CASRPFGARNTEAFF

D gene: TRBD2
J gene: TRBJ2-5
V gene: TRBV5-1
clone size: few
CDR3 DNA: TGCGCCAGCAGCCCGGCGACCGGGACTAGCGGGAGAGAGACCCAGTACTTC
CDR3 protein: CASSPATGTSGRETQYF

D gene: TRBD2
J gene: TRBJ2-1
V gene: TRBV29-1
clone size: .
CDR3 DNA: TGCAGCGTTGTTGGTAGCGGGAGGCCCAGCTCCTACAATGAGCAGTTCTTC
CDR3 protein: CSVVGSGRPSSYNEQFF

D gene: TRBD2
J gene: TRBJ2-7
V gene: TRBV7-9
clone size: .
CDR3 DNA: TGTGCCAGCACCCGTCTAGCGGCCGGCGAGCAGTACTTC
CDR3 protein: CASTRLAAGEQYF

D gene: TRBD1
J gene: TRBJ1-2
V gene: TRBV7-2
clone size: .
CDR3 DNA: TGTGCCAGCAGCCTCTACGGGACAGGGGGCGGGTATGGCTACACCTTC
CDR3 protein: CASSLYGTGGGYGYTF